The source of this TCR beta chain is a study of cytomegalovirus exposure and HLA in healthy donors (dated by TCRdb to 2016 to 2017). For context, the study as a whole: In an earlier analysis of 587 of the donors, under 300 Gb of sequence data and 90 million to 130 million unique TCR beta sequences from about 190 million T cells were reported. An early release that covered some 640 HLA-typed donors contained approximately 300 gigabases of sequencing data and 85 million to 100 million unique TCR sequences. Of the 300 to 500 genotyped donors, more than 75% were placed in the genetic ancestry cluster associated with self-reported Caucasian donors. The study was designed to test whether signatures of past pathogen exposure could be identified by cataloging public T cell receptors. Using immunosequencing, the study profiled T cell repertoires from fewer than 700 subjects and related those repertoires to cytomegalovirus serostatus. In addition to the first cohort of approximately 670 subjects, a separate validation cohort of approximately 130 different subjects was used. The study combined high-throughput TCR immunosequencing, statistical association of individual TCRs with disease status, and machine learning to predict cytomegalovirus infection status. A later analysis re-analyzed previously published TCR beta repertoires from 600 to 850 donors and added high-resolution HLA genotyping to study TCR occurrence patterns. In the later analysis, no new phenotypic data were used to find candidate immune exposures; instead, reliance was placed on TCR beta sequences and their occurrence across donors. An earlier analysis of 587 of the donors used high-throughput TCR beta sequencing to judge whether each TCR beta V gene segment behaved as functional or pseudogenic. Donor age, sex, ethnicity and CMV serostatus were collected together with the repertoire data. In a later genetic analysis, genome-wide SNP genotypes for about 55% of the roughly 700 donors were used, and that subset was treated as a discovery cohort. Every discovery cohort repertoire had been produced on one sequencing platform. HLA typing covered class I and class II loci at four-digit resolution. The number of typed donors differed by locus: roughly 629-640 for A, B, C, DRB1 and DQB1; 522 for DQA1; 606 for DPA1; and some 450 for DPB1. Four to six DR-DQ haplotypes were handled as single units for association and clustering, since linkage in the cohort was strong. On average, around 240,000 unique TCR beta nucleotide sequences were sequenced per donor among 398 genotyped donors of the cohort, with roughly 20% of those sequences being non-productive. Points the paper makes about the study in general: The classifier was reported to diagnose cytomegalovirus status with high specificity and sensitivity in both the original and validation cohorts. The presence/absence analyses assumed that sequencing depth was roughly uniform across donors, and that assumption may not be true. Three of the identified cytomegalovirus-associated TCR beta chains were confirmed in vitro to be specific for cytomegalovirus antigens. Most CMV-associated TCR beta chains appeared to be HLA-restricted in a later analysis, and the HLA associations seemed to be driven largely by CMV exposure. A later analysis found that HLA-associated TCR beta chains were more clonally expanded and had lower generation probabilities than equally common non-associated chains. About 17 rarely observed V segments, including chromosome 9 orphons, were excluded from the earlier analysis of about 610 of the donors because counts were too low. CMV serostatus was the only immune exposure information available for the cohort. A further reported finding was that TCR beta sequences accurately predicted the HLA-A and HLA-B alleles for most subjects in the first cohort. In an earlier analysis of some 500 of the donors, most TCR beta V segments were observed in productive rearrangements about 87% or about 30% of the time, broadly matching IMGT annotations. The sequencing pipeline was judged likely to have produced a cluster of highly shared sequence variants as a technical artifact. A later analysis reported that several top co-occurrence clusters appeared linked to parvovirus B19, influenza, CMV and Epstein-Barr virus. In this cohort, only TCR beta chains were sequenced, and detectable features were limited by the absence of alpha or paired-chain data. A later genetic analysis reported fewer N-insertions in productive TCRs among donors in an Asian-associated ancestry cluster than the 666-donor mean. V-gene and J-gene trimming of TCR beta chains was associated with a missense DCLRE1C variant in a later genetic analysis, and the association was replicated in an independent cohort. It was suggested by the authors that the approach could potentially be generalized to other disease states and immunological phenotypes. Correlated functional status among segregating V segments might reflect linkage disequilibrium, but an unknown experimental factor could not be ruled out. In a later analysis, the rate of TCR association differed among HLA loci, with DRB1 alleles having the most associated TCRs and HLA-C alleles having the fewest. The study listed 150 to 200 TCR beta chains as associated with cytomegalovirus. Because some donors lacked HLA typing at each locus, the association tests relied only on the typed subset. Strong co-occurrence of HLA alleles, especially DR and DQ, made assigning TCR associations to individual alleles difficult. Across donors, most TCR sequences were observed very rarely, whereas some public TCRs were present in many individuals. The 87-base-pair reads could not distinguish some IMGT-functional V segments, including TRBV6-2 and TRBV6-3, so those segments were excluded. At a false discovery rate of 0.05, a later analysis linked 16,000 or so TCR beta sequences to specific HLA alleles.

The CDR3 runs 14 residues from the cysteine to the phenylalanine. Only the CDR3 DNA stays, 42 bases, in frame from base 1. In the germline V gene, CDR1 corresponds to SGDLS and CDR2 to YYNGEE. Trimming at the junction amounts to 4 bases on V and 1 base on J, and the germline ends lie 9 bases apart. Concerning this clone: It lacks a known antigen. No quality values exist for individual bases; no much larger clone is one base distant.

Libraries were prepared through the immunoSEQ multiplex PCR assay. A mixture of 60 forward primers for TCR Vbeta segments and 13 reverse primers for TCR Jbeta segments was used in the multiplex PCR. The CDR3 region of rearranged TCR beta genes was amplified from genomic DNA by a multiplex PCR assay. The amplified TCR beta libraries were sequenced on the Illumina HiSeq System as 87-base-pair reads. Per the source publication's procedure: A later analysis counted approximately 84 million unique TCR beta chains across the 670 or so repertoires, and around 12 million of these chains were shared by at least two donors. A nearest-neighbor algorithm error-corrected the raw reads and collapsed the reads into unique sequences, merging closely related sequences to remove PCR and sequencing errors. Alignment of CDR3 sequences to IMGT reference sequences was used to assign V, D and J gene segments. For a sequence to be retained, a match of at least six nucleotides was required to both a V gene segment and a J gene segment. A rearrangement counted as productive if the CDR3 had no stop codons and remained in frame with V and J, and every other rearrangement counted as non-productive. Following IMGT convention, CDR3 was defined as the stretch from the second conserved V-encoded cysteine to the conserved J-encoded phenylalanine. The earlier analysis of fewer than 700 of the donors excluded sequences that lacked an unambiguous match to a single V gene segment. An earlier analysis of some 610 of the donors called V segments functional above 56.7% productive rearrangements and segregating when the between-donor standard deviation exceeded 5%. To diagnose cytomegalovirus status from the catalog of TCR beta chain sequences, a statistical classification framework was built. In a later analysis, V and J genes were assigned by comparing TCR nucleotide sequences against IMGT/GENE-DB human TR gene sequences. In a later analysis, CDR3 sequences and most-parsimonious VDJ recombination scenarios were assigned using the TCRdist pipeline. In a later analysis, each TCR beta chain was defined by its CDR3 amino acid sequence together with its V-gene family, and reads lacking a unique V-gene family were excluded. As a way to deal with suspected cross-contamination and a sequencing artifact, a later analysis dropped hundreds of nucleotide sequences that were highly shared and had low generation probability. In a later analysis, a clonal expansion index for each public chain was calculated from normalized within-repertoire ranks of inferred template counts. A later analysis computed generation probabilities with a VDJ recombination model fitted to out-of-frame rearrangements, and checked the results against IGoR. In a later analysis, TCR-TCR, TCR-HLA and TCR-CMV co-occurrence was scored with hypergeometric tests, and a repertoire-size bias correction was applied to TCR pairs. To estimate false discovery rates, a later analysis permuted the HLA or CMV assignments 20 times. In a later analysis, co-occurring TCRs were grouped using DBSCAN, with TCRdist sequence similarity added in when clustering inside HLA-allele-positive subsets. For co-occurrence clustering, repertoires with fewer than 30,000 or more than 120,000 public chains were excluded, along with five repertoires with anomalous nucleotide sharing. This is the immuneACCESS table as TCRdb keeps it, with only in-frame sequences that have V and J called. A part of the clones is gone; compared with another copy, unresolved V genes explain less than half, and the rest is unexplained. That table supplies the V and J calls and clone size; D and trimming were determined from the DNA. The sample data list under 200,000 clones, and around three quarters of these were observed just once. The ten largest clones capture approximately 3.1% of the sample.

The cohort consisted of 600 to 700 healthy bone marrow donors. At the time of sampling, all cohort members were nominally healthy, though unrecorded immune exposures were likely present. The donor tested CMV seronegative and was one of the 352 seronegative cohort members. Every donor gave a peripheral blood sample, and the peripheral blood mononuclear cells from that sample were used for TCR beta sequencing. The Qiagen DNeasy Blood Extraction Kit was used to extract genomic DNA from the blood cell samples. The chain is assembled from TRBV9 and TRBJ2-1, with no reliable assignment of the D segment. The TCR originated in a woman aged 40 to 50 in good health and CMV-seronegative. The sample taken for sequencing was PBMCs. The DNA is TGTGCCAGCAGCCCGACAATATCCTACAATGAGCAGTTCTTC. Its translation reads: CASSPTISYNEQFF. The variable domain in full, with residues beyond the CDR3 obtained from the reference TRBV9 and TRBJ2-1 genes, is DSGVTQTPKHLITATGQRVTLRCSPRSGDLSVYWYQQSLDQGLQFLIQYYNGEERAKGNILERFSAQQFPDLHSELNLSSLELGDSALYFCASSPTISYNEQFFGPGTRLTVL.